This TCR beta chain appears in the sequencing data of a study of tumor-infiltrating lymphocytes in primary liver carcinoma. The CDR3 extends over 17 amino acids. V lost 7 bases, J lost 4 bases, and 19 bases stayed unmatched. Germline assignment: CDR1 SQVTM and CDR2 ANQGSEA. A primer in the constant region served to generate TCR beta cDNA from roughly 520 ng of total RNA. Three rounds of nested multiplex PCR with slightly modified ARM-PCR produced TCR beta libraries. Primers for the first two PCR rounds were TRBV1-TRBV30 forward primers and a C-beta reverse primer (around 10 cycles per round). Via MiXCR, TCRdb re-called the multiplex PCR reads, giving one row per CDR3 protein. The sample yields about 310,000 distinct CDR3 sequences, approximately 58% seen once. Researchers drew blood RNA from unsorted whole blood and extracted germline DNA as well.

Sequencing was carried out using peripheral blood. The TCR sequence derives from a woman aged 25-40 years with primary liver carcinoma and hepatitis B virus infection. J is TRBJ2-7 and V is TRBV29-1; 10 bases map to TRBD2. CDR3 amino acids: CSAKLAGGSRIRYEQYF. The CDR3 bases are TGCAGCGCCAAATTAGCGGGAGGATCCCGAATACGATACGAGCAGTACTTC.